These 14 T cell receptor beta chains were all obtained from the same sample, sequenced in a study of OX40 agonist ivuxolimab in advanced cancers. The library came from the immunoSEQ multiplex PCR assay. The table comes from immuneACCESS by way of TCRdb, which keeps in-frame sequences with V and J called. Part of the clones is missing from these tables; in studies checked, under half for an unresolved V gene and the rest for unknown reasons. The sample records 46,000 or so clones, around 86% of which are singletons. The ten largest account for about 11% of the sample. Sequenced material: CD4+ or CD8+ T cells sorted from blood, taken in a trial of the OX40 agonist ivuxolimab. These receptors were obtained from an adult with an advanced solid tumor such as melanoma, head and neck, liver or kidney cancer.

The V call is TRBV5-4, the J call TRBJ1-2, with TRBD1 as a possible D gene (6 bases). The CDR3 covers 13 residues. Germline V gene data show CDR1 as SGHNT and CDR2 as YYREEE (reference sequence). The V end was cut by 4 bases, the J end by 8 bases, with 15 bases between. CDR3 sequence reads: CASSTTGPLGYTF. The CDR3 region has the DNA TGTGCCAGCAGCACGACAGGACCCCTAGGCTACACCTTC.

This rearrangement joins TRBV25-1 to TRBJ1-1; no firm D call. The germline V and J ends were trimmed by 5 bases and 9 bases, with 10 bases remaining between them. The CDR3 consists of 11 residues. CDR1 and CDR2 (germline): MGHDK, SYGVNS. The CDR3 region has the DNA TGTGCCAGCAGTCATAGTCGGCAAGCTTTCTTT. This translates into CASSHSRQAFF.

The V gene is TRBV7-8, the J gene TRBJ2-3, with 7 nucleotides matching TRBD2. J lost 0 bases, V lost 8 bases, and 5 bases had no gene match. Germline lookup yields CDR1 SGHVS and CDR2 FQNEAQ. The CDR3 has 14 residues. The CDR3 nucleotides are TGTGCCAGCCTCGGGGGGACTAGCACAGATACGCAGTATTTT. The encoded protein is CASLGGTSTDTQYF. Based on the CDR3 plus reference TRBV7-8 and TRBJ2-3, the full variable domain is GAGVSQSPRYKVAKRGQDVALRCDPISGHVSLFWYQQALGQGPEFLTYFQNEAQLDKSGLPSDRFFAERPEGSVSTLKIQRTQQEDSAVYLCASLGGTSTDTQYFGPGTRLTVL.

The sample holds one count of this clone. The chain joins TRBV6-6 to TRBJ1-1; D is unclear. The V end was cut by 2 bases, the J end by 1 base, with 8 bases between. Germline CDR1 MNHNY, CDR2 SVGAGI (reference sequence). The CDR3 has 14 amino acids. DNA of the CDR3: TGTGCCAGCAGTTACCTAGAGGAGAACACTGAAGCTTTCTTT. This gives the protein CASSYLEENTEAFF.

This chain uses TRBV19 with TRBJ2-1; 11 bases are a match to TRBD1. Germline V lookup: CDR1 LNHDA, CDR2 SQIVND (reference sequence). The V gene end was trimmed by 1 base and the J gene end by 4 bases; junction bases not matched to a gene: 3. The CDR3 is 16 amino acids. CDR3 residues: CASSIGDRGAYNEQFF. CDR3 sequence (DNA): TGTGCCAGTAGTATAGGGGACAGGGGGGCTTACAATGAGCAGTTCTTC. The whole variable domain, filled in from reference TRBV19 and TRBJ2-1, reads DGGITQSPKYLFRKEGQNVTLSCEQNLNHDAMYWYRQDPGQGLRLIYYSQIVNDFQKGDIAEGYSVSREKKESFPLTVTSAQKNPTAFYLCASSIGDRGAYNEQFFGPGTRLTVL.

The chain employs TRBV5-8 and TRBJ1-1; no definite D call. The V end lost 2 bases, the J end lost 5 bases, and 7 bases lay between the germline ends. CDR1 SGHTS and CDR2 YDEGEE come from the germline V gene. This CDR3 comprises 12 residues. For the CDR3, the DNA is TGTGCCAGCAGCTTAATGGTTACTGAAGCTTTCTTT. Its translation: CASSLMVTEAFF.

The rearrangement links TRBV19 to TRBJ2-2; weak D call: TRBD2 (6 bases). The CDR3 is made up of 17 amino acids. V lost 1 base and J 7 bases, leaving 19 bases between the germline ends. CDR1 is LNHDA and CDR2 is SQIVND in the germline V gene (reference sequence). The CDR3 region is CASSIVQRVTRLGELFF. DNA for the CDR3: TGTGCCAGTAGTATAGTCCAGCGGGTCACTCGGCTCGGGGAGCTGTTTTTT. The full variable domain, with the rest looked up from reference TRBV19 and TRBJ2-2, is DGGITQSPKYLFRKEGQNVTLSCEQNLNHDAMYWYRQDPGQGLRLIYYSQIVNDFQKGDIAEGYSVSREKKESFPLTVTSAQKNPTAFYLCASSIVQRVTRLGELFFGEGSRLTVL.

The chain is built from TRBV30 and TRBJ1-2, with unresolved D. CDR1 is GTSNPN and CDR2 is SVGIG in the germline V gene (reference sequence). The V end lost 5 bases, the J end lost 6 bases, and 7 bases lay between the germline ends. The CDR3 loop spans 10 amino acids. The CDR3 sequence is CAWDKNGYTF. The CDR3 coding sequence is TGTGCCTGGGACAAGAATGGCTACACCTTC.

J is TRBJ1-1 and V is TRBV13, with D uncertain. V was clipped by 3 bases and J by 4 bases, with 12 bases between them. Per germline, CDR1 PRHDT and CDR2 FYEKMQ (reference sequence). The CDR3 length is 14 residues. The DNA for the CDR3 is TGTGCCAGCAGCTTCCTCGGGCAACGCACTGAAGCTTTCTTT. The encoded protein is CASSFLGQRTEAFF.

The rearrangement uses TRBV5-1 and TRBJ2-7; D gene unclear. The CDR3 runs to 13 residues. Trimming stripped 0 bases from V and 3 bases from J, with 7 bases between. Germline assignment: CDR1 SGHRS and CDR2 YFSETQ. CDR3 in DNA: TGCGCCAGCAGCTTGGTAGTGAACTACGAGCAGTACTTC. This encodes CASSLVVNYEQYF.

This chain uses TRBV5-1 with TRBJ2-7; 11 nucleotides match TRBD1. J was trimmed by 5 bases and V by 4 bases; bases with no gene match: 5. CDR1 and CDR2 (germline): SGHRS, YFSETQ. The CDR3 contains 14 residues. The CDR3 region is CASSPGQGADEQYF. DNA of the CDR3: TGCGCCAGCAGCCCAGGACAGGGGGCGGACGAGCAGTACTTC.

V and J are TRBV9 and TRBJ2-3; possibly TRBD1 or TRBD2 for D (7 bases each). This CDR3 is built from 15 residues. The germline gives CDR1 SGDLS, CDR2 YYNGEE. The V end was cut by 2 bases, the J end by 2 bases, with 12 bases between. Here the CDR3 reads CASSVGGGHTDTQYF. The CDR3, as DNA: TGTGCCAGCAGCGTGGGAGGGGGCCACACAGATACGCAGTATTTT.

This clone came up a few times. This chain connects TRBV4-1 to TRBJ1-5; D call uncertain. The CDR3 consists of 13 residues. Per the germline V gene, CDR1 is MGHRA and CDR2 is YSYEKL. Trimming removed 0 bases from V and 4 bases from J, with 4 bases in between. Here the CDR3 DNA reads TGCGCCAGCAGCCAAGATAATAATCAGCCCCAGCATTTT. It yields the protein CASSQDNNQPQHF.

The chain uses TRBV5-1 and TRBJ1-1; TRBD1 aligns across 7 bases. The CDR3 runs to 16 residues. CDR1 and CDR2 from the germline V gene are SGHRS and YFSETQ. J was trimmed by 3 bases and V by 4 bases; bases with no gene match: 12. The CDR3 spells CASSQRTKQGYTEAFF. The CDR3 coding sequence is TGCGCCAGCAGCCAACGGACTAAACAGGGGTACACTGAAGCTTTCTTT.